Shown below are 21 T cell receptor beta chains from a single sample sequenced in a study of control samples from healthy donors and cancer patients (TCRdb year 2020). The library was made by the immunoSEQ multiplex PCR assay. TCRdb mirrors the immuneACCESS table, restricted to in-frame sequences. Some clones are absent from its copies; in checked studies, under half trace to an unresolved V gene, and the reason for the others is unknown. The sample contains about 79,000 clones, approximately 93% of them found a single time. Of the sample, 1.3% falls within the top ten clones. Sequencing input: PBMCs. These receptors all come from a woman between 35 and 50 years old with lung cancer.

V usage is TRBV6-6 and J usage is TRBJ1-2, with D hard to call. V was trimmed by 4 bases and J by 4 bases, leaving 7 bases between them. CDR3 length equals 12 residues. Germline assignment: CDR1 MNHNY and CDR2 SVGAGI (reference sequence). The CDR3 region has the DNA TGTGCCAGCAGTTCGGGGAGCTATGGCTACACCTTC. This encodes CASSSGSYGYTF.

CDR3 sequence reads: CASSGQSKYQPQHF. CDR3 in DNA: TGTGCCAGCAGTGGCCAGAGTAAGTATCAGCCCCAGCATTTT. This chain connects TRBV2 to TRBJ1-5; D is undetermined. Trimming cost V 4 bases and J 5 bases, with 12 bases left between them. Germline-derived CDR1 and CDR2 are SNHLY and FYNNEI. The CDR3 spans 14 residues.

The CDR3 nucleotides are TGTGCCAGCAGTAACCGACTCCCTGGCGAGCAGTACTTC. Translation: CASSNRLPGEQYF. The V and J genes are TRBV28 and TRBJ2-7; D call uncertain. V lost 5 bases to trimming and J lost 6 bases, with 14 bases between them. This CDR3 spans 13 amino acids. Germline CDR1 MDHEN, CDR2 SYDVKM.

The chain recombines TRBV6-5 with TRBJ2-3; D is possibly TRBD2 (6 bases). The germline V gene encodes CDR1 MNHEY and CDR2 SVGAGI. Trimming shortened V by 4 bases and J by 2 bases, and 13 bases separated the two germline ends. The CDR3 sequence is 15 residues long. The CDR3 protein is CASSSPSVSTDTQYF. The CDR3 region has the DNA TGTGCCAGCAGTTCGCCTAGCGTCTCCACAGATACGCAGTATTTT.

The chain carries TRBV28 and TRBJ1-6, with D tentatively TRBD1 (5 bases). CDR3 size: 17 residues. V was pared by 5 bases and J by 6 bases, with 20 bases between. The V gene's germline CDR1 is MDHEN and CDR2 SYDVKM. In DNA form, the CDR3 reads TGTGCCAGCAGTACTTGGGGGAGGGCCCGATCTAATTCACCCCTCCACTTT. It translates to CASSTWGRARSNSPLHF.

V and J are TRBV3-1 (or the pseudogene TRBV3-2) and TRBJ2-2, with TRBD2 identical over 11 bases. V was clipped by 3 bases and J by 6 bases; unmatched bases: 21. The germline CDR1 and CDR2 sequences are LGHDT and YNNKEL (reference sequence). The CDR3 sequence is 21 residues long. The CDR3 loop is CASSHPSGGHIFQGFPGELFF. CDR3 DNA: TGTGCCAGCAGCCACCCTAGCGGGGGGCACATTTTTCAGGGGTTCCCCGGGGAGCTGTTTTTT.

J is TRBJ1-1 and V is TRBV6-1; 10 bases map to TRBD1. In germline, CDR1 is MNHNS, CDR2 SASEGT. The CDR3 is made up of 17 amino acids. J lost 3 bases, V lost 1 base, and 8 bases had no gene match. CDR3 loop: CASSEVGTGVVDTEAFF. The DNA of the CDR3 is TGTGCCAGCAGTGAAGTAGGGACAGGGGTAGTAGACACTGAAGCTTTCTTT.

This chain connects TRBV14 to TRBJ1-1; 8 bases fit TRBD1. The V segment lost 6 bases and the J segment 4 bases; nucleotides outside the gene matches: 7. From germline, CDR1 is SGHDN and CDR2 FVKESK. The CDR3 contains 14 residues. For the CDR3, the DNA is TGTGCCAGCAGGCGGGAGACAGGGGCCACTGAAGCTTTCTTT. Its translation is CASRRETGATEAFF.

CDR3 nucleotide sequence: TGTGCCAGCAGCTTGGGGGGGACAGTGGTGAACACTGAAGCTTTCTTT. Encoded protein: CASSLGGTVVNTEAFF. The chain recombines TRBV5-4 with TRBJ1-1; 7 bases line up with TRBD1. The ends lost 0 bases at V and 0 bases at J; junction bases unmatched: 5. In germline, CDR1 is SGHNT, CDR2 YYREEE (reference sequence). This CDR3 comprises 16 residues.

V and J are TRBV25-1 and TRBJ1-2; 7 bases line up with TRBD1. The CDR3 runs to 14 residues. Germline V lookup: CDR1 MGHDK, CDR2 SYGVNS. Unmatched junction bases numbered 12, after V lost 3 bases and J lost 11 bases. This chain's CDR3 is CASSESTGTDSYTF. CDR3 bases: TGTGCCAGCAGTGAGTCGACCGGGACAGATTCTTACACCTTC.

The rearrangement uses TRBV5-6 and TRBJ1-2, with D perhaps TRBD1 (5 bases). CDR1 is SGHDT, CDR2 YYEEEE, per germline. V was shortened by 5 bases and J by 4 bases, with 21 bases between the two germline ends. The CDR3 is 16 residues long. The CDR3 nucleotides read TGTGCCAGCAGATTATTGGAAGGGGTAAACCTCTATGGCTACACCTTC. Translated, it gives CASRLLEGVNLYGYTF.

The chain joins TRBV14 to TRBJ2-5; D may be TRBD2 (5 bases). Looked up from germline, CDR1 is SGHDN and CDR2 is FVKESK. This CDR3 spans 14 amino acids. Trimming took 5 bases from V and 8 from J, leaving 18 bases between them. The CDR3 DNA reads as TGTGCCAGCAGCAGTAGGACTTCCCTGGGAACCCAGTACTTC. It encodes CASSSRTSLGTQYF.

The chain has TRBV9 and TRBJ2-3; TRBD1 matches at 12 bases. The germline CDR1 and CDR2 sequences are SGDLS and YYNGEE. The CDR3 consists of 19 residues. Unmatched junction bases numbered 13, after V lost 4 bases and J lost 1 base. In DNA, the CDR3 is TGTGCCAGCAGCCCACATACCGGGACAGGGGGCTGGGGCACAGATACGCAGTATTTT. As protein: CASSPHTGTGGWGTDTQYF.

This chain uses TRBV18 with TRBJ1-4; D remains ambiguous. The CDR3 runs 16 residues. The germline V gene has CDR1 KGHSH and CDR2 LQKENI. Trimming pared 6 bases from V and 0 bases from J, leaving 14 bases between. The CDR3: CASSERTTATNEKLFF. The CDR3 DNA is TGTGCCAGCTCCGAGAGAACGACGGCAACTAATGAAAAACTGTTTTTT. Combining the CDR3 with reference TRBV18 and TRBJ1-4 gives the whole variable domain NAGVMQNPRHLVRRRGQEARLRCSPMKGHSHVYWYRQLPEEGLKFMVYLQKENIIDESGMPKERFSAEFPKEGPSILRIQQVVRGDSAAYFCASSERTTATNEKLFFGSGTQLSVL.

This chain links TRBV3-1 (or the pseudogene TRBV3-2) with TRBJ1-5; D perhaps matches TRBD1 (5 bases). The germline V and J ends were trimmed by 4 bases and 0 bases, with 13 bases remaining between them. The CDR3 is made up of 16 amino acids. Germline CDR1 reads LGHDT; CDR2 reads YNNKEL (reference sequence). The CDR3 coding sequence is TGTGCCAGCAGCCTCTCGGGGGACTATAGCAATCAGCCCCAGCATTTT. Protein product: CASSLSGDYSNQPQHF.

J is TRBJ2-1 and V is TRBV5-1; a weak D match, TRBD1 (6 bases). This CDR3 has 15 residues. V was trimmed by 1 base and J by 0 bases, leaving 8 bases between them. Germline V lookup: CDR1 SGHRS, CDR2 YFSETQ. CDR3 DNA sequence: TGCGCCAGCAGCTTGACAGGGAGCTCCTACAATGAGCAGTTCTTC. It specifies CASSLTGSSYNEQFF.

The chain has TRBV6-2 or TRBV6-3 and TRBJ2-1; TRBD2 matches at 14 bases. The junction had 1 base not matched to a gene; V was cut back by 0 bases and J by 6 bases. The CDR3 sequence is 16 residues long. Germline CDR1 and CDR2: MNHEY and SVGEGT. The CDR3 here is CASSYSGTSGGNEQFF. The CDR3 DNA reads TGTGCCAGCAGTTACTCCGGGACTAGCGGGGGCAATGAGCAGTTCTTC.

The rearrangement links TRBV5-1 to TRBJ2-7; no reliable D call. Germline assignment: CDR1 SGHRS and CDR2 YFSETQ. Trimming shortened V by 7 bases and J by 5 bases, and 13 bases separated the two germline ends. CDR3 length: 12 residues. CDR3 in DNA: TGCGCCAGCGCTTCTGGCCTCCACGAGCAGTACTTC. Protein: CASASGLHEQYF.

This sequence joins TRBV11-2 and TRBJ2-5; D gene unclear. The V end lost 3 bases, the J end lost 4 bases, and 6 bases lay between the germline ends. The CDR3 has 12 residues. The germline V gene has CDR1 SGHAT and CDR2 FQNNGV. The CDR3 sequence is CASSFLSETQYF. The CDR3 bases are TGTGCCAGCAGCTTTCTCTCAGAGACCCAGTACTTC.

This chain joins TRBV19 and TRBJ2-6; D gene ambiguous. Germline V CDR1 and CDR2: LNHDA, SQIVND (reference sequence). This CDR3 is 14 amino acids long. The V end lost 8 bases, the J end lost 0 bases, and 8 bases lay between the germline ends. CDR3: CASFSFSGANVLTF. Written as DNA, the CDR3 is TGTGCCAGTTTCAGTTTCTCTGGGGCCAACGTCCTGACTTTC. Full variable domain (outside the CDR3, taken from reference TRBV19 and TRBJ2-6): DGGITQSPKYLFRKEGQNVTLSCEQNLNHDAMYWYRQDPGQGLRLIYYSQIVNDFQKGDIAEGYSVSREKKESFPLTVTSAQKNPTAFYLCASFSFSGANVLTFGAGSRLTVL.

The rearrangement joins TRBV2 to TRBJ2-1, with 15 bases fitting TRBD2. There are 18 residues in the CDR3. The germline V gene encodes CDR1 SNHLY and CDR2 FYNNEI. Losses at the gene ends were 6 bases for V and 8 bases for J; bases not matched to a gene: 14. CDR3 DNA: TGTGCCAGCAGCGTAGTCCGGACTAGCGGGGGGGGTTGGCATGAGCAGTTCTTC. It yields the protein CASSVVRTSGGGWHEQFF.